Here is one T cell receptor beta chain with its context. Its antigen remains unidentified. The sample comes from a study of cytotoxic CD8 clonotypes in ibrutinib-treated CLL. Study-wide background: A mean of roughly 260,000 productive templates and 85,000 to 95,000 productive rearrangements was obtained per sample.

Generated by immunoSEQ multiplex PCR, the TCRdb table keeps only in-frame clones and is missing some. The sample lists hundreds of thousands of clones, roughly two thirds occurring once. Overall study findings and caveats: The study found clonality rose at ibrutinib response, then fell toward baseline at progression.

Germline assignment: CDR1 SGHRS and CDR2 YFSETQ. The CDR3 is 13 residues long. V shed 2 bases and J shed 1 base, with 7 bases lying between them. With cryopreserved PBMCs as the source, 2 to 2.5 micrograms of genomic DNA went to TCR beta libraries. This specimen consisted of PBMCs, obtained after 36 months of ibrutinib treatment. The sequence derives from a human donor with chronic lymphocytic leukemia. This sequence joins TRBV5-1 and TRBJ2-7; possibly TRBD1 for D (6 bases). The CDR3 region is CASSFTGSYEQYF. CDR3 in DNA: TGCGCCAGCAGCTTCACAGGGTCCTACGAGCAGTACTTC.